This paragraph reports one TCR beta chain. The data are from a study of T cell changes during pregnancy in multiple sclerosis. Germline loops: CDR1 ENHRY, CDR2 SYGVKD. The trim removed 9 bases at V and 8 bases at J, leaving 10 bases unmatched. The CDR3 length is 13 residues. TCRdb's table, derived via immunoSEQ multiplex PCR, lists solely in-frame clones and lacks some. There are tens of thousands of clones in the sample; about 91% occur only once, and 12% lies in the top ten. This clonotype was obtained from a female donor with multiple sclerosis, enrolled in a pregnancy study. Sequenced material: CD8+ T cells from peripheral blood mononuclear cells, taken after pregnancy. This rearrangement joins TRBV10-3 to TRBJ1-2, with 9 bases lining up with TRBD1. The CDR3 nucleotides are TGTGCCATTGGGACAGGGCTCCAGGGGGGCTACACCTTC. As protein: CAIGTGLQGGYTF.